This T cell receptor beta chain was documented in a study of T-cell reconstitution after alpha-beta-depleted transplantation in children. This clonotype showed up many times. Germline values: CDR1 MDHEN, CDR2 SYDVKM. V was cut by 6 bases and J by 2 bases, with 19 bases left in between. The CDR3 loop spans 16 amino acids. The TCRbeta library was prepared with unique molecular identifiers. MiXCR, run by TCRdb on the PCR reads, gives a single entry per CDR3 protein. Altogether around 210,000 distinct CDR3 sequences are present, approximately 6.9% being singletons, with the ten largest covering roughly 6%.

This chain links TRBV28 with TRBJ2-5, with D possibly called TRBD1 or TRBD2 (5 bases each). The clonotype was recovered from a boy aged 2 to 10 with acute lymphoblastic leukemia, due to receive a stem cell transplant. The sample here was PBMCs, taken before TCRalphabeta/CD19-depleted stem cell transplant. The CDR3 bases are TGTGCCAGCAGACGACAGCGGTCTTCCCCTCAAGAGACCCAGTACTTC. Its protein is CASRRQRSSPQETQYF.